The sequence of this TCR beta chain was determined in a study of T cell changes during pregnancy in multiple sclerosis. TCRdb's copy holds only in-frame clones and misses some; the assay was immunoSEQ multiplex PCR. The repertoire holds some 47,000 clones, approximately 96% seen once, with 0.89% in the top ten. The CDR3 is made up of 16 amino acids. Germline values: CDR1 SGHNT, CDR2 YYREEE (reference sequence). The V and J ends lost 4 bases and 1 base respectively, with 17 bases between them. The chain employs TRBV5-4 and TRBJ1-1; weak D call: TRBD1 (6 bases). The sequence derives from a female donor with multiple sclerosis, enrolled in a pregnancy study. Sample: peripheral blood, taken in the second trimester of pregnancy. The DNA of the CDR3 is TGTGCCAGCAGCCCCCGAGGGGGAAAGGAGAACACTGAAGCTTTCTTT. It specifies CASSPRGGKENTEAFF.